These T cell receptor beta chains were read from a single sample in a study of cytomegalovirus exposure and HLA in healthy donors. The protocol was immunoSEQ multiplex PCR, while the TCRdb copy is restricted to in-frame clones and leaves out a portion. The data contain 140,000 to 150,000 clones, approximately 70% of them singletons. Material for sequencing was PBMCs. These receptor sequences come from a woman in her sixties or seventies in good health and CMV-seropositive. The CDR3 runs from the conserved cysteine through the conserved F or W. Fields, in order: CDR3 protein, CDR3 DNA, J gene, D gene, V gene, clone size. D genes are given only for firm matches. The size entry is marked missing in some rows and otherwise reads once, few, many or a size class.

CASSQGTGGPGEQFF TGCGCCAGCAGCCAAGGGACAGGGGGTCCGGGTGAGCAGTTCTTC TRBJ2-1 TRBD1 TRBV4-1 .
CASSPDREGAAFF TGTGCCAGCAGTCCGGACAGGGAAGGGGCAGCTTTCTTT TRBJ1-1 TRBD1 TRBV27 .
CASSIGVGNTIYF TGTGCCAGTAGTATCGGGGTTGGAAACACCATATATTTT TRBJ1-3 . TRBV19 .
CASSSPRDRISNTEAFF TGTGCCAGCAGTTCACCCCGGGACAGAATCTCTAACACTGAAGCTTTCTTT TRBJ1-1 TRBD1 TRBV7-9 .
CASRELQDEAFF TGTGCCAGCAGGGAACTACAGGATGAAGCTTTCTTT TRBJ1-1 . TRBV2 .
CASSLAGGNQPQHF TGTGCCAGCAGTTTAGCAGGGGGCAATCAGCCCCAGCATTTT TRBJ1-5 . TRBV28 .
CASTLTAGNTIYF TGTGCCAGCACCCTGACAGCAGGAAACACCATATATTTT TRBJ1-3 . TRBV28 .
CASSLAKGADPTDTGELFF TGCGCCAGCAGCTTGGCCAAGGGAGCGGATCCCACCGACACCGGGGAGCTGTTTTTT TRBJ2-2 . TRBV5-1 few
CASSLVRTGSYEQYF TGTGCCAGCAGCTTAGTTAGGACAGGTTCCTACGAGCAGTACTTC TRBJ2-7 TRBD1 TRBV11-2 few
CASSERVEGAGKSEKLFF TGTGCCAGCAGTGAAAGGGTTGAGGGGGCAGGGAAGAGTGAAAAACTGTTTTTT TRBJ1-4 TRBD1 TRBV25-1 once
CASSSGTPNQPQHF TGTGCCAGCAGTTCCGGGACACCTAATCAGCCCCAGCATTTT TRBJ1-5 . TRBV7-2 .
CASSSGQAINQPQHF TGTGCCAGCAGTTCCGGACAGGCAATCAATCAGCCCCAGCATTTT TRBJ1-5 TRBD1 TRBV27 .
CASSPQQNEAFF TGTGCCAGCTCACCGCAACAGAATGAAGCTTTCTTT TRBJ1-1 . TRBV18 .
CASSPGTPSGNTIYF TGTGCCAGTAGTCCTGGGACTCCCTCGGGAAACACCATATATTTT TRBJ1-3 . TRBV19 .
CSVEDREDEAFF TGCAGCGTTGAAGACCGGGAGGATGAAGCTTTCTTT TRBJ1-1 . TRBV29-1 .
CASSAPAGFSYEQYF TGTGCCAGCAGTGCCCCAGCGGGATTCTCCTACGAGCAGTACTTC TRBJ2-7 TRBD2 TRBV28 few
CASSPGQGDTGELFF TGTGCCAGCTCACCGGGACAGGGGGACACCGGGGAGCTGTTTTTT TRBJ2-2 TRBD1 TRBV18 .
CASSLVGSVMRKLFF TGTGCCAGCAGCTTAGTAGGCAGCGTAATGAGAAAACTGTTTTTT TRBJ1-4 . TRBV7-2 few
CASSLASGAEQFF TGTGCCAGCAGTTTGGCTAGCGGCGCTGAGCAGTTCTTC TRBJ2-1 TRBD2 TRBV28 .
CASSQDPGLDYGYTF TGCGCCAGCAGCCAAGACCCGGGACTAGACTATGGCTACACCTTC TRBJ1-2 . TRBV4-1 .
CASSKGQGVTGELFF TGTGCCAGCAGTAAGGGACAGGGAGTCACCGGGGAGCTGTTTTTT TRBJ2-2 TRBD1 TRBV6-6 once
CASSPIFRLSQETQYF TGCGCCAGCAGCCCAATTTTCCGGTTAAGTCAAGAGACCCAGTACTTC TRBJ2-5 . TRBV4-1 .
CSVETGLDTEAFF TGCAGCGTTGAAACAGGGTTGGACACTGAAGCTTTCTTT TRBJ1-1 . TRBV29-1 .
CASSPRTGGTGELFF TGTGCCAGCAGCCCCCGGACAGGGGGCACCGGGGAGCTGTTTTTT TRBJ2-2 TRBD1 TRBV14 .
CASNLIKGEKTQYF TGTGCCAGCAACCTTATAAAGGGAGAAAAGACCCAGTACTTC TRBJ2-5 . TRBV5-6 .
CASSRDRGQPQHF TGTGCCAGCAGCCGGGACAGGGGACAGCCCCAGCATTTT TRBJ1-5 TRBD1 TRBV4-2 .
CASRGQGEAFF TGTGCCAGCAGGGGACAGGGTGAAGCTTTCTTT TRBJ1-1 TRBD1 TRBV6-6 .
CASSQEGQAAGNTIYF TGTGCCAGCAGCCAAGAGGGACAGGCCGCTGGAAACACCATATATTTT TRBJ1-3 TRBD1 TRBV4-2 few
CASTPSGSYEQYF TGTGCCAGTACGCCTAGCGGATCCTACGAGCAGTACTTC TRBJ2-7 TRBD2 TRBV19 .
CASSIGGTGAEPQHF TGTGCCAGTAGTATAGGAGGGACAGGGGCAGAGCCCCAGCATTTT TRBJ1-5 TRBD1 TRBV19 few
CASSLGTGGAYGYTF TGCGCCAGCAGCTTGGGGACAGGGGGCGCTTATGGCTACACCTTC TRBJ1-2 TRBD1 TRBV5-1 .
CASSSTPGLAYNEQFF TGTGCCAGCAGCTCCACCCCGGGACTAGCCTACAATGAGCAGTTCTTC TRBJ2-1 TRBD2 TRBV7-3 .
CSVDRTGGKGYTF TGCAGCGTTGATCGAACAGGGGGCAAAGGCTACACCTTC TRBJ1-2 TRBD1 TRBV29-1 .
CASSTAETSYNEQFF TGTGCCAGCAGTACCGCGGAGACCTCCTACAATGAGCAGTTCTTC TRBJ2-1 . TRBV6-5 .
CASTPGGVWGYTF TGTGCCAGCACCCCGGGAGGGGTATGGGGCTACACCTTC TRBJ1-2 . TRBV6-4 few
CASTPHREGNTIYF TGTGCCAGCACCCCGCACAGGGAGGGAAACACCATATATTTT TRBJ1-3 . TRBV2 .
CASHIAGTDTQYF TGTGCCTCCCATATAGCGGGAACAGATACGCAGTATTTT TRBJ2-3 TRBD2 TRBV28 .
CATRTGTSNTGELFF TGTGCCACCAGAACCGGGACTAGCAACACCGGGGAGCTGTTTTTT TRBJ2-2 TRBD2 TRBV10-3 .
CASSVGQHYGYTF TGTGCCAGCAGCGTAGGACAGCACTATGGCTACACCTTC TRBJ1-2 . TRBV9 .
CASRGQERSFSGANVLTF TGTGCCAGCAGGGGACAGGAAAGATCCTTCTCTGGGGCCAACGTCCTGACTTTC TRBJ2-6 TRBD1 TRBV27 few
CASSLGTPNTEAFF TGTGCCAGCAGTTTAGGGACACCGAACACTGAAGCTTTCTTT TRBJ1-1 . TRBV27 few
CASSLTPTSGSYNEQFF TGCGCCAGCAGCTTAACTCCAACTAGCGGGTCCTACAATGAGCAGTTCTTC TRBJ2-1 TRBD2 TRBV5-1 .